The present T cell receptor beta chain was sequenced within a study of T cell responses to AZD1222 COVID-19 vaccine. Study results and limitations: Donors were largely white British and mainly female; clonal diversity was possibly underestimated. Epitopes outside B.1.351 and B.1.1.7 mutated regions reportedly drew nearly half of spike TCRs.

Assay used: immunoSEQ multiplex PCR; TCRdb lists only in-frame clones, some missing. Among about 130,000 clones, roughly nine tenths were seen once, and the ten largest hold 9.5%. As regards this clone: Antigen specificity is unknown.

V lost 4 bases, J lost 1 base, and 5 bases stayed unmatched. The CDR3 loop spans 17 amino acids. Germline loops: CDR1 LGHNA, CDR2 YSLEER. The clonotype was recovered from an adult who received the AZD1222 COVID-19 vaccine. Material: peripheral blood, obtained 28 days after the second AZD1222 dose. The rearrangement joins TRBV4-3 to TRBJ2-3; 13 bases line up with TRBD2. CDR3 in DNA: TGCGCCAGCAGCCGAGGCACTAGCGGGGGGGGCACAGATACGCAGTATTTT. This gives the protein CASSRGTSGGGTDTQYF.